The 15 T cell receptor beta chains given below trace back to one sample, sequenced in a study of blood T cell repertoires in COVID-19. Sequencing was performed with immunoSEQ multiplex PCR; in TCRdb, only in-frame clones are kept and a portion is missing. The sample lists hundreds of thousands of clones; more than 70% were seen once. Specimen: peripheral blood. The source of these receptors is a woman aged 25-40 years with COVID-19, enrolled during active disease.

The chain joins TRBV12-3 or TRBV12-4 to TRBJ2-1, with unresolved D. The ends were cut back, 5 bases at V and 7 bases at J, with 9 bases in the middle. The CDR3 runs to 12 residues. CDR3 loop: CASSPSRNEQFF. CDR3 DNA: TGTGCCAGCAGTCCCTCTCGGAATGAGCAGTTCTTC.

The CDR3 DNA reads TGTGCCAGTAGTTCCTCGGCCTACAATGAGCAGTTCTTC. It codes for CASSSSAYNEQFF. The chain carries TRBV19 and TRBJ2-1; D is undetermined. V dropped 5 bases and J dropped 2 bases, with 7 bases sitting between them. Germline-derived CDR1 and CDR2 are LNHDA and SQIVND (reference sequence). The CDR3 has 13 amino acids.

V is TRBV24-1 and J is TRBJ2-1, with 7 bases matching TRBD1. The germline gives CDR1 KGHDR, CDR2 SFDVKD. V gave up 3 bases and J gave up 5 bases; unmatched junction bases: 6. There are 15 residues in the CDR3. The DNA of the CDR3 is TGTGCCACCAGTGATGCCCGGGACAGAAACAATGAGCAGTTCTTC. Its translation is CATSDARDRNNEQFF.

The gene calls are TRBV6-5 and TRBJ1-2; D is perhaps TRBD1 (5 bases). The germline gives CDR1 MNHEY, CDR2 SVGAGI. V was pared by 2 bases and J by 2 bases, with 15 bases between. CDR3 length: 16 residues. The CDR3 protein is CASSYRSVTANYGYTF. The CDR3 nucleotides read TGTGCCAGCAGTTACCGCTCTGTGACAGCCAACTATGGCTACACCTTC.

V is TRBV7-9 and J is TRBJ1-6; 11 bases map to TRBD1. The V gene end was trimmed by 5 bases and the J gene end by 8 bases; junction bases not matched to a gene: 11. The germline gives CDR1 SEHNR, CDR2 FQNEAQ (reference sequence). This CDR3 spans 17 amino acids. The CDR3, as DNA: TGTGCCAGCAGCCCGGGGTCGGGACAGGGGGGATATTCACCCCTCCACTTT. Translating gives CASSPGSGQGGYSPLHF.

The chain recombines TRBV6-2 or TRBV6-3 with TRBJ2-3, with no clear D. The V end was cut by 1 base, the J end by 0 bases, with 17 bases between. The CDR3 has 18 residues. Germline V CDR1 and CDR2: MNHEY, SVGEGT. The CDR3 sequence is CASSYWPSRETSTDTQYF. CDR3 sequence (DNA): TGTGCCAGCAGTTACTGGCCCTCCAGAGAGACTAGCACAGATACGCAGTATTTT.

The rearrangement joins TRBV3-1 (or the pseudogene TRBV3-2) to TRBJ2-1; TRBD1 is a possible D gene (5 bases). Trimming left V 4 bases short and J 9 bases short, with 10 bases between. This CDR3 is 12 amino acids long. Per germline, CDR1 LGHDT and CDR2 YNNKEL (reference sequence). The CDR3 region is CASSRPQGEQFF. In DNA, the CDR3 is TGTGCCAGCAGCCGACCCCAGGGTGAGCAGTTCTTC.

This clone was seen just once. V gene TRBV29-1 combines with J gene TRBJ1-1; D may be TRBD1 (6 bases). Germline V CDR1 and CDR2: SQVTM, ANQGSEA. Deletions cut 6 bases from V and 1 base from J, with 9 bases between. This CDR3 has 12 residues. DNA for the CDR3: TGCAGCGTGTCGACAGGGAACACTGAAGCTTTCTTT. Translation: CSVSTGNTEAFF.

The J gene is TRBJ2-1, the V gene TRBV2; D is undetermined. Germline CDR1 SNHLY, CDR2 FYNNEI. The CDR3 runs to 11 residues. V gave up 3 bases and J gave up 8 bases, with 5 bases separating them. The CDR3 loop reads CASSDQDEQFF. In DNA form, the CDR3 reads TGTGCCAGCAGTGATCAGGATGAGCAGTTCTTC.

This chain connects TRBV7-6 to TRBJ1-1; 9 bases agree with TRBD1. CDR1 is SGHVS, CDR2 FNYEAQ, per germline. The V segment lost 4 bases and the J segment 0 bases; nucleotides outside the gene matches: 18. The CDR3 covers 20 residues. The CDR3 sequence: CASSSQGARELQNMNTEAFF. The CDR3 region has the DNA TGTGCCAGCAGCTCACAGGGGGCGCGTGAACTCCAGAATATGAACACTGAAGCTTTCTTT.

For the CDR3, the DNA is TGTGCCAGTAGTACGTCGGACAGGGCCTATCAGCCCCAGCATTTT. It codes for CASSTSDRAYQPQHF. The V call is TRBV19, the J call TRBJ1-5, with 8 nucleotides matching TRBD1. With V trimmed by 4 bases and J by 5 bases, 7 bases remained unmatched. Germline V gene data show CDR1 as LNHDA and CDR2 as SQIVND (reference sequence). The CDR3 spans 15 residues.

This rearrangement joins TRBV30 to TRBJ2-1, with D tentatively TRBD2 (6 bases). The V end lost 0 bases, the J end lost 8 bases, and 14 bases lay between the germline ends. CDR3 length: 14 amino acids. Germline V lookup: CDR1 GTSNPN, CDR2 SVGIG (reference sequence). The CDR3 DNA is TGTGCCTGGAGTGTACGCGGGACGGGCCATGAGCAGTTCTTC. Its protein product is CAWSVRGTGHEQFF.

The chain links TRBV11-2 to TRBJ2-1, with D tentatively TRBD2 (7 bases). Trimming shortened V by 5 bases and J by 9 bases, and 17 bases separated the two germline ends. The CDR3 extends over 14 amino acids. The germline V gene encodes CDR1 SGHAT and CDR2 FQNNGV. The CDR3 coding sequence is TGTGCCAGCAGCCAGGGGAGGGGGAATGGTGAGCAGTTCTTC. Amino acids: CASSQGRGNGEQFF.

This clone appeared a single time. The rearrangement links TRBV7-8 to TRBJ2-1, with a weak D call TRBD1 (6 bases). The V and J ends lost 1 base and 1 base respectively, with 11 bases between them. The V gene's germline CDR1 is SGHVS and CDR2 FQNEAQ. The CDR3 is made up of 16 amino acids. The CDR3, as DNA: TGTGCCAGCAGCTTAGTAGGGACACCTTCCTACAATGAGCAGTTCTTC. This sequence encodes CASSLVGTPSYNEQFF.

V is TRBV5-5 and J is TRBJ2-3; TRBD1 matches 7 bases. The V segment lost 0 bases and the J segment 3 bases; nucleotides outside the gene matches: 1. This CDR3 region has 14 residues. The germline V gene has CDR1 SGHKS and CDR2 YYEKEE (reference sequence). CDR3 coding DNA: TGTGCCAGCAGCTTGGACAGGGGTACAGATACGCAGTATTTT. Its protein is CASSLDRGTDTQYF.